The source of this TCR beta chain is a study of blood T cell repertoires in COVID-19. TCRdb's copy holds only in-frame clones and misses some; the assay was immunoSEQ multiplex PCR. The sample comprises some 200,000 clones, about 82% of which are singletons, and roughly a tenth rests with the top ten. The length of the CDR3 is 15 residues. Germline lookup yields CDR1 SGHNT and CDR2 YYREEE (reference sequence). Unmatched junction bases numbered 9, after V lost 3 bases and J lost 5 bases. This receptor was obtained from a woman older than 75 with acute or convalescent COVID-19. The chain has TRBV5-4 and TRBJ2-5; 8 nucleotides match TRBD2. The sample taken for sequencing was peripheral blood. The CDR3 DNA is TGTGCCAGCAGCTCCGACGGACTAGCTGGTGAGACCCAGTACTTC. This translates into CASSSDGLAGETQYF.